A selection of T cell receptor beta chains follows, all from one sample in a study of PD-1 blockade in classical Hodgkin lymphoma. TCRdb keeps only in-frame clones here, not all; method: immunoSEQ multiplex PCR. The sample shows about 110,000 clones, nearly 90% of them seen only once. Sample: peripheral blood mononuclear cells (PBMCs), taken before the second cycle of nivolumab. The origin of the receptors is a human donor with classical Hodgkin lymphoma. CDR3s include the opening cysteine and the closing phenylalanine or tryptophan. D genes are given only for firm matches. Expanded clones get a size class; other rows say once, few or many, or leave the size out.

D gene,J gene,V gene,clone size,CDR3 DNA,CDR3 protein
TRBD2,TRBJ2-1,TRBV4-1,-,TGCGCCAGCAGCCAAGAACGCGGGAGGAACTTTGAGCAGTTCTTC,CASSQERGRNFEQFF
TRBD1,TRBJ1-1,TRBV13,-,TGTGCCAGCAGCTCAGTCCGGGACAGGGGGCTTAACACTGAAGCTTTCTTT,CASSSVRDRGLNTEAFF
TRBD1,TRBJ1-1,TRBV18,-,TGTGCCAGCTCACCTACGACAGGGGGACGTGAAGCTTTCTTT,CASSPTTGGREAFF
-,TRBJ2-3,TRBV19,once,TGTGCCAGTAGTATTTCAACCGGGACACCTAGCACAGATACGCAGTATTTT,CASSISTGTPSTDTQYF
-,TRBJ2-2,TRBV4-1,-,TGCGCCAGCAGCCCCCGAGACACAGACACCGGGGAGCTGTTTTTT,CASSPRDTDTGELFF
TRBD2,TRBJ2-3,TRBV4-1,-,TGCGCCAGCAGCCTAGAAGGACCGGGAGGTGGCACAGATACGCAGTATTTT,CASSLEGPGGGTDTQYF
TRBD2,TRBJ2-4,TRBV5-1,-,TGCGCCAGCAGCTCGGGACTAGCGGAACTAGCCAAAAACATTCAGTACTTC,CASSSGLAELAKNIQYF
TRBD2,TRBJ2-1,TRBV28,-,TGTGCCAGCAGCATCCTGGGCGCGGGAGTTTACAATGAGCAGTTCTTC,CASSILGAGVYNEQFF
-,TRBJ2-2,TRBV7-2,-,TGTGCCAGCACACGAGACAGGGGAGGGACCGGGGAGCTGTTTTTT,CASTRDRGGTGELFF
-,TRBJ2-5,TRBV18,-,TGTGCCAGCTCACTACAACCCAACCAAGAGACCCAGTACTTC,CASSLQPNQETQYF
-,TRBJ1-1,TRBV2,few,TGTGCCAGCAGAGGGGACATCTACACTGAAGCTTTCTTT,CASRGDIYTEAFF
-,TRBJ2-1,TRBV28,-,TGTGCCAGCAATCAGGGGACTCCCCTCAATGAGCAGTTCTTC,CASNQGTPLNEQFF
-,TRBJ1-4,TRBV7-6,-,TGTGCCAGCAGGCTCAGTGTCTCAACTAATGAAAAACTGTTTTTT,CASRLSVSTNEKLFF